Listed below are T cell receptor beta chains from one sample, sequenced in a study of blood T cell repertoires in COVID-19. Data came from immunoSEQ multiplex PCR; TCRdb stores just in-frame clones and leaves some out. The data contain 200,000 to 250,000 clones, approximately 78% of them singletons. The sample taken for sequencing was peripheral blood. These receptor sequences come from an older woman with COVID-19, enrolled during active disease. The CDR3 runs from the conserved cysteine through the conserved F or W. A D gene is named only where the DNA matches it firmly. Not every row has a clone size; where given, it reads once, few, many or a size class.

TRBD1	TRBV4-3	TRBJ1-1	few	CASSQFRTGGAEEAFF	TGCGCCAGCAGCCAATTCCGAACAGGGGGCGCAGAGGAAGCTTTCTTT
NA	TRBV28	TRBJ2-7	once	CASSLTGSRPVYEQYF	TGTGCCAGCAGTTTAACCGGGAGCCGACCCGTGTACGAGCAGTACTTC
NA	TRBV7-2	TRBJ2-1	NA	CASSLGGLNEQFF	TGTGCCAGCAGCTTAGGGGGACTCAATGAGCAGTTCTTC
NA	TRBV11-2	TRBJ2-4	NA	CASSLAGNIQYF	TGTGCCAGCAGCTTAGCGGGGAACATTCAGTACTTC
NA	TRBV5-6	TRBJ2-7	many	CASIRGSSYEQYF	TGTGCCAGCATCCGAGGGAGCTCCTACGAGCAGTACTTC
NA	TRBV29-1	TRBJ2-5	NA	CSVEVMSPRAQYF	TGCAGCGTTGAAGTCATGAGCCCCAGGGCCCAGTACTTC
TRBD1	TRBV18	TRBJ2-6	NA	CASSSRGQEQVGANVLTF	TGTGCCAGCTCTTCTCGGGGACAGGAGCAGGTTGGGGCCAACGTCCTGACTTTC
NA	TRBV19	TRBJ2-2	NA	CASSTQGTGELFF	TGTGCCAGTAGTACCCAGGGGACCGGGGAGCTGTTTTTT
NA	TRBV29-1	TRBJ2-5	once	CSVEGQGDGTQYF	TGCAGCGTTGAAGGCCAGGGTGACGGGACCCAGTACTTC
TRBD1	TRBV6-5	TRBJ1-2	NA	CASSYVGTGNYGYTF	TGTGCCAGCAGTTACGTCGGGACAGGGAACTATGGCTACACCTTC
NA	TRBV2	TRBJ1-2	few	CASSAPGRSYGYTF	TGTGCCAGCAGTGCGCCAGGCCGTAGCTATGGCTACACCTTC
NA	TRBV28	TRBJ2-1	NA	CASRELQGDNYWSYNEQFF	TGTGCCAGCAGAGAACTACAGGGTGATAATTATTGGTCCTACAATGAGCAGTTCTTC
TRBD2	TRBV3-1/TRBV3-2	TRBJ2-7	NA	CASSQVGGWVEQYF	TGTGCCAGCAGCCAAGTCGGGGGGTGGGTCGAGCAGTACTTC
NA	TRBV6-2/TRBV6-3	TRBJ1-3	few	CASSHQGAGNTIYF	TGTGCCAGCAGTCATCAAGGAGCTGGAAACACCATATATTTT
TRBD1	TRBV28	TRBJ1-6	NA	CASSSEQGRRNSPLHF	TGTGCCAGCAGTTCAGAACAGGGGCGTCGGAATTCACCCCTCCACTTT
TRBD1	TRBV12-3/TRBV12-4	TRBJ2-7	NA	CASSFTGGVEQYF	TGTGCCAGCAGTTTTACAGGGGGCGTCGAGCAGTACTTC
TRBD1	TRBV19	TRBJ1-5	NA	CASSTTGGGNQPQHF	TGTGCCAGTAGTACGACAGGGGGAGGCAATCAGCCCCAGCATTTT
TRBD1	TRBV4-1	TRBJ1-2	NA	CASSQDWGQQNGYTF	TGCGCCAGCAGCCAAGATTGGGGACAGCAAAATGGCTACACCTTC
NA	TRBV4-1	TRBJ2-7	NA	CASSQELPGTYEQYF	TGCGCCAGCAGCCAAGAACTCCCAGGGACCTACGAGCAGTACTTC
TRBD1	TRBV18	TRBJ1-4	NA	CASSADRVGEKLFF	TGTGCCAGCTCAGCAGACAGGGTAGGCGAAAAACTGTTTTTT
NA	TRBV30	TRBJ1-1	NA	CAWRNRVGTMNTEAFF	TGTGCCTGGAGAAACAGGGTAGGGACCATGAACACTGAAGCTTTCTTT
TRBD1	TRBV5-1	TRBJ1-2	NA	CASSGGTAPVGYTF	TGCGCCAGCAGCGGCGGGACAGCCCCCGTGGGCTACACCTTC
NA	TRBV5-1	TRBJ2-5	NA	CASSPTIAGIGETQYF	TGCGCCAGCAGCCCCACCATCGCCGGGATTGGAGAGACCCAGTACTTC
NA	TRBV28	TRBJ1-4	NA	CASSSQEKLFF	TGTGCCAGCAGTTCCCAGGAAAAACTGTTTTTT
TRBD1	TRBV9	TRBJ1-2	NA	CASSAGGADYGYTF	TGTGCCAGCAGCGCAGGGGGCGCCGACTATGGCTACACCTTC
NA	TRBV3-1/TRBV3-2	TRBJ1-2	NA	CASSQVSYGYTF	TGTGCCAGCAGCCAAGTATCCTATGGCTACACCTTC
TRBD1	TRBV10-3	TRBJ1-5	NA	CAISRQGARQPQHF	TGTGCCATCAGTCGACAGGGGGCGCGACAGCCCCAGCATTTT
NA	TRBV3-1/TRBV3-2	TRBJ2-2	NA	CASSQGLFPPGELFF	TGTGCCAGCAGCCAAGGCCTATTCCCTCCCGGGGAGCTGTTTTTT
TRBD1	TRBV19	TRBJ2-7	NA	CASRTGEGSYEQYF	TGTGCCAGTAGGACAGGGGAAGGATCCTACGAGCAGTACTTC
TRBD2	TRBV3-1/TRBV3-2	TRBJ2-1	NA	CASSQARRTSREQFF	TGTGCCAGCAGCCAGGCACGGAGGACTAGTCGTGAGCAGTTCTTC
NA	TRBV7-2	TRBJ2-5	NA	CASNTRGRGETQYF	TGTGCCAGCAATACGAGGGGGAGGGGAGAGACCCAGTACTTC
NA	TRBV19	TRBJ1-1	NA	CASTITGKSTEAFF	TGTGCCAGTACCATAACAGGGAAGAGCACTGAAGCTTTCTTT
TRBD2	TRBV7-3	TRBJ2-3	once	CASSSISGRATDTQYF	TGTGCCAGCAGCTCAATTAGCGGGAGGGCCACAGATACGCAGTATTTT
NA	TRBV7-9	TRBJ2-7	NA	CASSLTHEQYF	TGTGCCAGCAGCTTAACACACGAGCAGTACTTC
NA	TRBV6-1	TRBJ1-6	NA	CASSEARSYSPLHF	TGTGCCAGCAGTGAAGCACGGAGTTATTCACCCCTCCACTTT
NA	TRBV5-1	TRBJ2-5	NA	CASSYRGQETQYF	TGCGCCAGCAGCTACCGGGGCCAAGAGACCCAGTACTTC
NA	TRBV10-2	TRBJ2-1	NA	CASSELEGSPFF	TGCGCCAGCAGTGAGTTGGAGGGCTCTCCGTTCTTC